This T cell receptor beta chain emerged from a study of cytomegalovirus exposure and HLA in healthy donors. The CDR3 contains 15 residues. Germline-derived CDR1 and CDR2 are SEHNR and FQNEAQ (reference sequence). Trimming removed 5 bases from V and 9 bases from J; junction bases left unmatched: 11. The PCR had 60 Vbeta and 13 Jbeta primers. The table came from immunoSEQ multiplex PCR; TCRdb's copy has only in-frame clones and leaves some out. The data hold roughly 200,000 clones, with about 83% observed a single time. Specimen: PBMCs. The clonotype originates from a female donor in good health and CMV-seronegative. J is TRBJ2-5 and V is TRBV7-9; 11 positions match TRBD2. This CDR3 reads CASSAGTSGTRAQYF. Here the CDR3 DNA reads TGTGCCAGCAGCGCCGGGACTAGCGGCACCCGGGCCCAGTACTTC.